This is a list of T cell receptor beta chains from one sample in a study of T-cell memory formation after mild COVID-19. TCRdb called the 5' RACE reads again in MiXCR, with one record for every CDR3 protein. The sample shows approximately 300,000 distinct CDR3 sequences, about 15% of them seen only once. Sample: PBMCs or a T cell subset sorted from them (not recorded which). The receptors derive from a man younger than 30 who had mild COVID-19 (a few samples of this study predate the infection). Cell type and time point are not known. Both conserved end residues are part of each CDR3. A D gene is named only where the DNA matches it firmly. Clone size is given for some rows only: seen once, a few or many times, or a class if the clone is expanded.

CDR3 DNA	CDR3 protein	clone size	V gene	D gene	J gene
TGCGCCAGCAGCTTGCTCCCTACAACCACTACAGATACGCAGTATTTT	CASSLLPTTTTDTQYF	many	TRBV5-1	NA	TRBJ2-3
TGTGCCAGCAGCTTACATCAGCCCCAGCATTTT	CASSLHQPQHF	NA	TRBV7-9	NA	TRBJ1-5
TGCAGTGCTTTAGTGAGCTTGCCAAGCCGAAACACCATATATTTT	CSALVSLPSRNTIYF	few	TRBV20-1	NA	TRBJ1-3
TGTGCCAGCAGTGAGCAGCCCATGGGCAACGAAAAACTGTTTTTT	CASSEQPMGNEKLFF	NA	TRBV2	NA	TRBJ1-4
TGTGCCAGCAGCGGTGGGACAGGGGTAACCTACGAGCAGTACTTC	CASSGGTGVTYEQYF	NA	TRBV9	TRBD1	TRBJ2-7
TGCGCCAGCAGCGGGTCAGGGTTGGATTATGAAAAACTGTTTTTT	CASSGSGLDYEKLFF	few	TRBV5-1	NA	TRBJ1-4
TGCGCCAGCAGCTTGACAACATCTGGGGCCAACGTCCTGACTTTC	CASSLTTSGANVLTF	NA	TRBV5-1	NA	TRBJ2-6
TGCAGTGCCCCCTTCAACCGGGACAGCAGGGACACTGAAGCTTTCTTT	CSAPFNRDSRDTEAFF	many	TRBV20-1	TRBD1	TRBJ1-1
TGTGCCAGCACCCCAGAGCTCAATCAGCCCCAGCATTTT	CASTPELNQPQHF	few	TRBV12-3/TRBV12-4	NA	TRBJ1-5
TGCAGTGCTAGAGAGGAAGGGGCGGCTAATGAAAAACTGTTTTTT	CSAREEGAANEKLFF	NA	TRBV20-1	NA	TRBJ1-4
TGTGCCAGCCTCCCGACAGGGTCTGACGAGCAGTACTTC	CASLPTGSDEQYF	NA	TRBV12-3/TRBV12-4	TRBD1	TRBJ2-7
TGTGCCAGCAGTCCGGGGGGTAAGGGAACTTCACCCCTCCACTTT	CASSPGGKGTSPLHF	NA	TRBV12-3/TRBV12-4	NA	TRBJ1-6
TGCGCCAGCAGAGTTGAAGAGACCCAGTACTTC	CASRVEETQYF	NA	TRBV5-1	NA	TRBJ2-5
TGTGCCAGCAGCCAAGTTTTTACGTTTCAAGAGACCCAGTACTTC	CASSQVFTFQETQYF	NA	TRBV3-1	NA	TRBJ2-5
TGCGCCAGCAGCCGCCTGGGGACAGGGTCCGAGCAGTTCTTC	CASSRLGTGSEQFF	NA	TRBV4-1	TRBD1	TRBJ2-1
TGCAGTGCTTCTGGACTAGCGGGGGGCAACCACACAGATACGCAGTATTTT	CSASGLAGGNHTDTQYF	NA	TRBV20-1	TRBD2	TRBJ2-3
TGTGCCAGCAGCCGCCCAGGGCACAATCAGCCCCAGCATTTT	CASSRPGHNQPQHF	NA	TRBV7-9	NA	TRBJ1-5
TGTGCCAGCAGCCAAGATCCGGGGGGATACTCTGGAAACACCATATATTTT	CASSQDPGGYSGNTIYF	many	TRBV4-2	NA	TRBJ1-3
TGTGCCAGCAGCCTCAAAGTAGGGAACGAGCAGTACTTC	CASSLKVGNEQYF	NA	TRBV7-2	NA	TRBJ2-7
TGCGCCAGCAGCTTGGCGGCAGGAGCCTTGAACACTGAAGCTTTCTTT	CASSLAAGALNTEAFF	few	TRBV5-1	NA	TRBJ1-1
TGTGCCAGCAGCGGGGGGCCGGGCGGGACTAGCACAGATACGCAGTATTTT	CASSGGPGGTSTDTQYF	NA	TRBV9	NA	TRBJ2-3
TGCGCCAGCAGCTTGGACACTGGGGCCAACGTCCTGACTTTC	CASSLDTGANVLTF	many	TRBV5-1	NA	TRBJ2-6
TGTGCCAGCAGTTTCGGGCCCTCCCTCCACTTT	CASSFGPSLHF	NA	TRBV6-2/TRBV6-3	NA	TRBJ1-6
TGTGCCAGCAGTCCCGGGACTTTGAACACCGGGGAGCTGTTTTTT	CASSPGTLNTGELFF	many	TRBV6-1	NA	TRBJ2-2
TGTGCCAGCTCAGGGGACAGGGAGTTTGGAACTGAAGCTTTCTTT	CASSGDREFGTEAFF	NA	TRBV18	TRBD1	TRBJ1-1
TGTGCCAGCACTCCAGACGCCGGGAGCCAAGAGACCCAGTACTTC	CASTPDAGSQETQYF	few	TRBV12-3/TRBV12-4	NA	TRBJ2-5
TGCGCCAGCACCTCAGAGTTGAACACTGAAGCTTTCTTT	CASTSELNTEAFF	NA	TRBV10-2	NA	TRBJ1-1
TGCGCCAGCAGCTCGGGGGGGACTCAGGAAGAGACCCAGTACTTC	CASSSGGTQEETQYF	many	TRBV5-1	TRBD2	TRBJ2-5
TGCGCCAGCAGCCGACTAGGCGGGGGGGGACCAGATACGCAGTATTTT	CASSRLGGGGPDTQYF	NA	TRBV4-3	TRBD2	TRBJ2-3
TGCAGCCCCGGGGGGGAGTGGGGCATTCAGTACTTC	CSPGGEWGIQYF	few	TRBV20-1	TRBD2	TRBJ2-4
TGTGCCAGCAGCTTAGGGGGGGACGGTACGCAGTATTTT	CASSLGGDGTQYF	few	TRBV11-2	NA	TRBJ2-3
TGTGCCAGCAGTGAAAGGGGAGATACGCAGTATTTT	CASSERGDTQYF	NA	TRBV6-1	NA	TRBJ2-3
TGCGCCAGCAGCCTTGCCCTGGGACGGATCAATCAGCCCCAGCATTTT	CASSLALGRINQPQHF	few	TRBV4-1	NA	TRBJ1-5
TGTGCCTCGGCGGGTACCGGGGAGCTGTTTTTT	CASAGTGELFF	few	TRBV10-3	NA	TRBJ2-2
TGTGCCAGCAGTTACTCGATAGGGTCCTATAATTCACCCCTCCACTTT	CASSYSIGSYNSPLHF	few	TRBV6-5	NA	TRBJ1-6
TGTGCCAGCAGCCAAACATCGGCCCCAGGGACTGATACGCAGTATTTT	CASSQTSAPGTDTQYF	few	TRBV7-3	NA	TRBJ2-3